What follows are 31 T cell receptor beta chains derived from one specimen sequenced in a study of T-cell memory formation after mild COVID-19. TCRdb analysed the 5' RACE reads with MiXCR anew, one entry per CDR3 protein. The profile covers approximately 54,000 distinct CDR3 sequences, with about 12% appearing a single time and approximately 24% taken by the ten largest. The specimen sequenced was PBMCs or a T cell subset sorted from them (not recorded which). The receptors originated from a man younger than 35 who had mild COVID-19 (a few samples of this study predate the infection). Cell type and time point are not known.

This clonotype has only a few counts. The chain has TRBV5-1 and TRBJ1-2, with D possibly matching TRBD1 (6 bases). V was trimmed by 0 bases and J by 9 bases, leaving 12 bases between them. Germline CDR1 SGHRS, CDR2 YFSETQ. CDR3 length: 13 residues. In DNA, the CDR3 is TGCGCCAGCAGCTTGGGGCAGGGGATGAGCTACACCTTC. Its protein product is CASSLGQGMSYTF.

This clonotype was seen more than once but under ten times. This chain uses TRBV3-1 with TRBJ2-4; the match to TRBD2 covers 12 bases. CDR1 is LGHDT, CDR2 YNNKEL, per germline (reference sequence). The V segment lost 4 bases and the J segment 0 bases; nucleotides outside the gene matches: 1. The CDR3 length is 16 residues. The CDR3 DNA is TGTGCCAGCAGCCCGGGACTAGCGGGAGCCAAAAACATTCAGTACTTC. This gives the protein CASSPGLAGAKNIQYF.

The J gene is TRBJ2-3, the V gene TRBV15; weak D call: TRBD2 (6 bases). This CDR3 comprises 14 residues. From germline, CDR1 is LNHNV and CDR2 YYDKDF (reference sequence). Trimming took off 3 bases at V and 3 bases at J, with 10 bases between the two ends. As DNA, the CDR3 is TGTGCCACCAGCAGTGTCGGGAGAACAGATACGCAGTATTTT. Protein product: CATSSVGRTDTQYF.

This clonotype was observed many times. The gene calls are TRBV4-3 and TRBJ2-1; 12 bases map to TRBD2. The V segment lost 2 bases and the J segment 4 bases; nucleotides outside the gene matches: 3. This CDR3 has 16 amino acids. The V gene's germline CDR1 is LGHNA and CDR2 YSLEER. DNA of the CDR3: TGCGCCAGCAGCCAACTAGCGGGGGGGAATTACAATGAGCAGTTCTTC. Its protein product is CASSQLAGGNYNEQFF.

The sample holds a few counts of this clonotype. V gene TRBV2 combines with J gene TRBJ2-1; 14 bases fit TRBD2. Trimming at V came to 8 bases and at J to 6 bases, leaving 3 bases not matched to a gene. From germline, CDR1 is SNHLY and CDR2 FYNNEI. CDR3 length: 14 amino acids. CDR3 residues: CASHGLAGGNEQFF. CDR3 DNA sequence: TGTGCCAGCCACGGACTAGCGGGGGGCAATGAGCAGTTCTTC.

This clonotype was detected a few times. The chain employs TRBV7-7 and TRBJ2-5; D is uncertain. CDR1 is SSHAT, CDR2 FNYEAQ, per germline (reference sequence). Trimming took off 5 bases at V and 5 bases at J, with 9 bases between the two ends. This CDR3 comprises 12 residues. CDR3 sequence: CASSRVGETQYF. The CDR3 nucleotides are TGTGCCAGCAGCCGGGTAGGCGAGACCCAGTACTTC.

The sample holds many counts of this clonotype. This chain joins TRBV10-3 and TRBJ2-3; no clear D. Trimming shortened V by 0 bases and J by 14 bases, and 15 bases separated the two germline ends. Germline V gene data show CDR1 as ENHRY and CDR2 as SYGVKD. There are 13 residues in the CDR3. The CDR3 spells CAISESILDPRYF. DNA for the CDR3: TGTGCCATCAGTGAGTCGATTCTGGACCCCAGGTATTTT.

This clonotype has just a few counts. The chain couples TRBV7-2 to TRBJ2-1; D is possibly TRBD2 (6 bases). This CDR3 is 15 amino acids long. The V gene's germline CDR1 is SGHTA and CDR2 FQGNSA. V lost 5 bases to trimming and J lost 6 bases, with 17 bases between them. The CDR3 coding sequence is TGTGCCAGCAGCCCCGGGACTCCTCGGGCCAATGAGCAGTTCTTC. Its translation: CASSPGTPRANEQFF.

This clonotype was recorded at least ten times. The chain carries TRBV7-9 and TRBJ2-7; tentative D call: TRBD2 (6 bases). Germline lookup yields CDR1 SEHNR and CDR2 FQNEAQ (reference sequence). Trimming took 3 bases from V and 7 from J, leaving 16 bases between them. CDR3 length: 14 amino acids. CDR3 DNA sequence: TGTGCCAGCAGCTTGGAGGGGCCGTCCTCAGAGCAGTACTTC. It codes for CASSLEGPSSEQYF.

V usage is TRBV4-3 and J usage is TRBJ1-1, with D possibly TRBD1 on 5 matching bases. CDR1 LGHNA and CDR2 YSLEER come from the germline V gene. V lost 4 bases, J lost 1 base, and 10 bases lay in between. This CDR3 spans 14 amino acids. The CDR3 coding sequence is TGCGCCAGCAGCCTCCAGGGCGAGAACACTGAAGCTTTCTTT. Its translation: CASSLQGENTEAFF.

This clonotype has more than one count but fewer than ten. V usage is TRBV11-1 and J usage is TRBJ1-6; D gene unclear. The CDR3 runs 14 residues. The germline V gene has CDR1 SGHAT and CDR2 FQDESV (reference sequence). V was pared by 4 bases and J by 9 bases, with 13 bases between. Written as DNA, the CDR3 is TGTGCCAGCAGCTATAGCCCCGAGAGTTCACCCCTCCACTTT. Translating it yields CASSYSPESSPLHF.

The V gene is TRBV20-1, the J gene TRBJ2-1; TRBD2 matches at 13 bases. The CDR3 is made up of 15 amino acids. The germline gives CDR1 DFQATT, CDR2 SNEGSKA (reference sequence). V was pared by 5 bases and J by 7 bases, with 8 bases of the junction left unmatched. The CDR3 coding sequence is TGCAGTGCTGGCTCGGGACTAGCGGGACGGAATGAGCAGTTCTTC. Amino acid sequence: CSAGSGLAGRNEQFF.

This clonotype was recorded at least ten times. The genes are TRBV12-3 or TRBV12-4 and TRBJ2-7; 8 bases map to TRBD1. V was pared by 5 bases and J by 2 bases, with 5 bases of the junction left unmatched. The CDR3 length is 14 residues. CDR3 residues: CASSPRQGPYEQYF. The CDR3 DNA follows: TGTGCCAGCAGTCCTCGACAGGGGCCCTACGAGCAGTACTTC.

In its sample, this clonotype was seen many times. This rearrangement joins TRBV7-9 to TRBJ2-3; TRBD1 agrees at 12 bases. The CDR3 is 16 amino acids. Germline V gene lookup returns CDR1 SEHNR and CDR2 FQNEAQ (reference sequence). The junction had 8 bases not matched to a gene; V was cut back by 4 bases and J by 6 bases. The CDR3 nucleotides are TGTGCCAGCAGCTCGACCGGGACAGGGGGCCTCGATACGCAGTATTTT. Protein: CASSSTGTGGLDTQYF.

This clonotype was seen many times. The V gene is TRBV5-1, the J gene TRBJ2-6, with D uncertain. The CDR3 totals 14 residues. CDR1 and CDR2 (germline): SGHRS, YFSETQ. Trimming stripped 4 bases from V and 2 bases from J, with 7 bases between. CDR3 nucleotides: TGCGCCAGCAGCCCGACGGCTGGGGCCAACGTCCTGACTTTC. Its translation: CASSPTAGANVLTF.

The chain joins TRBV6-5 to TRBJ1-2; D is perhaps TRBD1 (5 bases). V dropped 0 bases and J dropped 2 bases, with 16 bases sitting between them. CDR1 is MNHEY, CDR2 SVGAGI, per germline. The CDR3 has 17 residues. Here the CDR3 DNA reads TGTGCCAGCAGTTACTCAGGGGCTGAAGGGGCCAACTATGGCTACACCTTC. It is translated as CASSYSGAEGANYGYTF.

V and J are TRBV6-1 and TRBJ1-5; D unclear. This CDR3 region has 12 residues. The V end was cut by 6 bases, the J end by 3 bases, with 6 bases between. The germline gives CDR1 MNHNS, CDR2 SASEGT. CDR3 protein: CASRWLNQPQHF. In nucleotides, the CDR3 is TGTGCCAGCAGGTGGCTCAATCAGCCCCAGCATTTT.

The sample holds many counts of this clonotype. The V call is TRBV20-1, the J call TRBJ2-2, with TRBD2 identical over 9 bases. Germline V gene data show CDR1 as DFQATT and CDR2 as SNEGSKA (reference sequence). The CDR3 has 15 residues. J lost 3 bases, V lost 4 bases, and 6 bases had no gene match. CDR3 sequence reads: CSAKGSSGDTGELFF. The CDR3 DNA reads TGCAGTGCTAAAGGCTCTAGCGGGGACACCGGGGAGCTGTTTTTT.

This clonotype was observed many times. The CDR3 is CASTQGATNTGELFF. In nucleotides, the CDR3 is TGTGCCAGCACCCAGGGAGCCACGAACACCGGGGAGCTGTTTTTT. The rearrangement uses TRBV11-2 and TRBJ2-2; the D gene could be TRBD1 or TRBD2 (5 bases each). The CDR3 loop spans 15 amino acids. Trimming pared 7 bases from V and 0 bases from J, leaving 12 bases between. Germline V lookup: CDR1 SGHAT, CDR2 FQNNGV.

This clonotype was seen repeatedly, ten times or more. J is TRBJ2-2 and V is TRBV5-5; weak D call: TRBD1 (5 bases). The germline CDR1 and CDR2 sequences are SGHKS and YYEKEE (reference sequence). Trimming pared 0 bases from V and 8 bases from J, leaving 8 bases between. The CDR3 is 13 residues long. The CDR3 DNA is TGTGCCAGCAGCTTGGACAGGTGGGGGGAGCTGTTTTTT. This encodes CASSLDRWGELFF.

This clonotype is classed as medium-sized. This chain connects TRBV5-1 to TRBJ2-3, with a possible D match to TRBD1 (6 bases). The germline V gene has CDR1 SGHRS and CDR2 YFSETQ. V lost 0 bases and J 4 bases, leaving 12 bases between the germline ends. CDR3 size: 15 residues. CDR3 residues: CASSLEGQHADTQYF. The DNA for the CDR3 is TGCGCCAGCAGCTTGGAGGGACAACACGCAGATACGCAGTATTTT. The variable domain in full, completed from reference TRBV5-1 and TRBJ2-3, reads KAGVTQTPRYLIKTRGQQVTLSCSPISGHRSVSWYQQTPGQGLQFLFEYFSETQRNKGNFPGRFSGRQFSNSRSEMNVSTLELGDSALYLCASSLEGQHADTQYFGPGTRLTVL.

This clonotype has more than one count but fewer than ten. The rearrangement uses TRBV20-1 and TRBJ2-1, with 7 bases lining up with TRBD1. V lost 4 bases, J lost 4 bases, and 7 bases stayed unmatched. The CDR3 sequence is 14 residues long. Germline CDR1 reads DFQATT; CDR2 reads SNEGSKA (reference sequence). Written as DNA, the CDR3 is TGCAGTGCTACGGTAGGGACAGCTTACAATGAGCAGTTCTTC. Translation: CSATVGTAYNEQFF.

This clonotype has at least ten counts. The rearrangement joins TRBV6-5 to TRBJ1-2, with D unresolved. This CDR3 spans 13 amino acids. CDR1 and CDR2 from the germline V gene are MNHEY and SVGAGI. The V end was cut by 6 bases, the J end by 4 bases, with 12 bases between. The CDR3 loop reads CASSQTGGYGYTF. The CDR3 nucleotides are TGTGCCAGCAGCCAGACCGGCGGCTATGGCTACACCTTC.

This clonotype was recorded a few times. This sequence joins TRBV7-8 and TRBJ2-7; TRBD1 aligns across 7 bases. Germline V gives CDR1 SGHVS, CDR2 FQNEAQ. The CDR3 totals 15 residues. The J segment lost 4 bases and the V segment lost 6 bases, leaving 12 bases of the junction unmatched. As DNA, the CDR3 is TGTGCCAGCAGTGCTTATAGCAGGGGGAAGTACGAGCAGTACGTC. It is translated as CASSAYSRGKYEQYV.

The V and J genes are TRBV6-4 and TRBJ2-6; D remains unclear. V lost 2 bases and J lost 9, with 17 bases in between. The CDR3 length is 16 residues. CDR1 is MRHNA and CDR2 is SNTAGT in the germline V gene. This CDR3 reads CASSDVTAFEVNVLTF. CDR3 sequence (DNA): TGTGCCAGCAGTGACGTAACAGCCTTTGAGGTCAACGTCCTGACTTTC.

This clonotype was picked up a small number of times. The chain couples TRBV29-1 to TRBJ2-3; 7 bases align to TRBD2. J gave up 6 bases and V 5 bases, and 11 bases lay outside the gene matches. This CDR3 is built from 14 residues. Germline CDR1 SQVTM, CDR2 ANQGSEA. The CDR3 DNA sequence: TGCAGCGTTAGCGGGGAACGGGGCGTGGATACGCAGTATTTT. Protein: CSVSGERGVDTQYF.

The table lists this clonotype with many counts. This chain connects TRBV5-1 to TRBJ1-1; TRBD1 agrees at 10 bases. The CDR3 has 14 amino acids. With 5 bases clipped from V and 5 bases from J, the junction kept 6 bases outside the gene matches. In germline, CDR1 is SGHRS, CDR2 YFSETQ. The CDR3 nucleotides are TGCGCCAGCAGAGCTGACAGGGGGCTAACTGAAGCTTTCTTT. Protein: CASRADRGLTEAFF.

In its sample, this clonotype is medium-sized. The CDR3 region is CASSYSTGTSGGYTF. CDR3 DNA sequence: TGTGCCAGCAGTTACTCGACTGGGACATCGGGTGGCTACACCTTC. The V gene is TRBV6-5, the J gene TRBJ1-2; perhaps TRBD1 as D (6 bases). V was pared by 0 bases and J by 7 bases, with 15 bases between. Germline CDR1 MNHEY, CDR2 SVGAGI. The CDR3 length is 15 residues.

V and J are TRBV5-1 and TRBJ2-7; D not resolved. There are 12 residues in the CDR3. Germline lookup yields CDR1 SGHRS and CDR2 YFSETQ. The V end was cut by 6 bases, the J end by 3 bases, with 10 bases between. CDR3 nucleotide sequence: TGCGCCAGCACTTCTGCCAGCTACGAGCAGTACTTC. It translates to CASTSASYEQYF.

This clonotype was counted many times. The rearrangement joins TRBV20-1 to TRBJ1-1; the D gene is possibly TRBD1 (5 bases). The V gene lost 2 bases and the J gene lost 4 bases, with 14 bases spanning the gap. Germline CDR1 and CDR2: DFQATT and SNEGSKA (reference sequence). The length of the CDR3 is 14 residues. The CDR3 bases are TGCAGTGCTAGATTCGGGTCAGGGCCCACTGAAGCTTTCTTT. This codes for CSARFGSGPTEAFF.

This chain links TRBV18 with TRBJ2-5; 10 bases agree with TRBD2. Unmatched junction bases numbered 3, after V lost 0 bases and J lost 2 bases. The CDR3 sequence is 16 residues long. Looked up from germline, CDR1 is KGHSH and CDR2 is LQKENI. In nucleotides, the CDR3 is TGTGCCAGCTCACCACCGTCTAGCGGGGGACAAGAGACCCAGTACTTC. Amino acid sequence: CASSPPSSGGQETQYF.